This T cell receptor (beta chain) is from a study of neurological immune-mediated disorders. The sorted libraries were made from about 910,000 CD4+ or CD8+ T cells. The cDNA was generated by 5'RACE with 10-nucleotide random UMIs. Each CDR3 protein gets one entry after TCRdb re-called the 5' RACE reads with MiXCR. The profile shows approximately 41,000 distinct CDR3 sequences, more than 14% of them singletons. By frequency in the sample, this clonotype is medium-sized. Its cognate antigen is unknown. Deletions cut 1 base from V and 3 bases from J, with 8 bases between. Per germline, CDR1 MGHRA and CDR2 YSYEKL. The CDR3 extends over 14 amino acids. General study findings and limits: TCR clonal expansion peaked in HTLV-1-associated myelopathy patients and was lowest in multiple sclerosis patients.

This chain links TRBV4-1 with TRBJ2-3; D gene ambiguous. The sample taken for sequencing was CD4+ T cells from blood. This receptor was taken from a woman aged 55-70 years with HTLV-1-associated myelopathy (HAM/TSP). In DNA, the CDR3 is TGCGCCAGCAGCCAAGTCTTAGGGACAGATACGCAGTATTTT. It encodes CASSQVLGTDTQYF.